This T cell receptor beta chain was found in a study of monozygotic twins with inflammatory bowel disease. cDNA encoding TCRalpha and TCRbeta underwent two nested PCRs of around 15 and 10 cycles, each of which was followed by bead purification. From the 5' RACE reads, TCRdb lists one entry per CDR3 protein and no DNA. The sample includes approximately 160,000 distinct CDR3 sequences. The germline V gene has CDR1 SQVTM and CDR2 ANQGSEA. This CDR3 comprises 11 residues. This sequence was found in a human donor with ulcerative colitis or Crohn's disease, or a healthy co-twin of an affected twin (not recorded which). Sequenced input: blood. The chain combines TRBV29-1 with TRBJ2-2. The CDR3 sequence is CSVRDSGELFF.